The 20 T cell receptor beta chains given below trace back to one sample, sequenced in a study of blood T cell repertoires in COVID-19 (dated by TCRdb to 2019 to 2021). Receptor libraries were prepared by the immunoSEQ multiplex PCR assay. The table was pulled from immuneACCESS by TCRdb, which kept in-frame rearrangements only. Such tables lose some clones; where checked, under half of the loss comes from unresolved V genes, and the rest has no known cause. The sample records approximately 53,000 clones, around 76% of which are singletons. Of the sample, around 22% is held by the ten largest clones. Sequenced: peripheral blood. Receptor source: an older woman with acute or convalescent COVID-19.

The rearrangement joins TRBV19 to TRBJ1-4, with a possible D match to TRBD1 (6 bases). Per germline, CDR1 LNHDA and CDR2 SQIVND (reference sequence). This CDR3 comprises 11 residues. Trimming stripped 5 bases from V and 10 bases from J, with 8 bases between. The CDR3 DNA reads as TGTGCCAGTAGTTCACAGGGAAAACTGTTTTTT. Its protein is CASSSQGKLFF. The whole variable domain, filled in from reference TRBV19 and TRBJ1-4, reads DGGITQSPKYLFRKEGQNVTLSCEQNLNHDAMYWYRQDPGQGLRLIYYSQIVNDFQKGDIAEGYSVSREKKESFPLTVTSAQKNPTAFYLCASSSQGKLFFGSGTQLSVL.

The chain recombines TRBV19 with TRBJ2-7; TRBD2 might be the D (6 bases). V gave up 6 bases and J gave up 9 bases, with 18 bases separating them. Germline-derived CDR1 and CDR2 are LNHDA and SQIVND (reference sequence). This CDR3 comprises 13 residues. CDR3 residues: CASSYGGRRGQYF. Here the CDR3 DNA reads TGTGCCAGTAGCTACGGGGGACGGAGGGGGCAGTACTTC.

The rearrangement joins TRBV7-2 to TRBJ1-2; TRBD1 might be the D (5 bases). The ends were cut back, 2 bases at V and 8 bases at J, with 15 bases in the middle. The germline V gene encodes CDR1 SGHTA and CDR2 FQGNSA. This CDR3 comprises 14 residues. As DNA, the CDR3 is TGTGCCAGCAGCTTACCGGGGACTTTTAGAGGCTACACCTTC. As protein: CASSLPGTFRGYTF.

The V gene is TRBV7-2, the J gene TRBJ2-5; TRBD2 matches at 9 bases. With 0 bases clipped from V and 0 bases from J, the junction kept 14 bases outside the gene matches. The CDR3 has 20 residues. Germline-derived CDR1 and CDR2 are SGHTA and FQGNSA. CDR3 loop: CASSLAPIGNSGGDQETQYF. The CDR3 DNA follows: TGTGCCAGCAGCTTAGCGCCAATTGGGAATAGCGGGGGTGACCAAGAGACCCAGTACTTC. The whole variable domain, remainder taken from reference TRBV7-2 and TRBJ2-5, is GAGVSQSPSNKVTEKGKDVELRCDPISGHTALYWYRQSLGQGLEFLIYFQGNSAPDKSGLPSDRFSAERTGGSVSTLTIQRTQQEDSAVYLCASSLAPIGNSGGDQETQYFGPGTRLLVL.

This chain joins TRBV29-1 and TRBJ1-2, with D maybe TRBD1 (6 bases). CDR3 length equals 11 residues. With 4 bases removed from V and 8 bases from J, the gap between germline ends came to 11 bases. Per germline, CDR1 SQVTM and CDR2 ANQGSEA. CDR3 amino acids: CSVAQGEGYTF. Written as DNA, the CDR3 is TGCAGCGTTGCACAGGGTGAGGGCTACACCTTC.

The chain carries TRBV11-1 and TRBJ2-1; 9 positions match TRBD2. The CDR3 contains 14 residues. From germline, CDR1 is SGHAT and CDR2 FQDESV (reference sequence). J gave up 14 bases and V 2 bases, and 10 bases lay outside the gene matches. The CDR3 loop is CASSLWSSGGPEFF. The DNA of the CDR3 is TGTGCCAGCAGCTTATGGAGTAGCGGGGGCCCTGAGTTCTTC.

This clone was detected only a few times. CDR3 sequence: CASSLQSNTEAFF. CDR3 in DNA: TGTGCCAGCAGCTTGCAGTCGAACACTGAAGCTTTCTTT. The chain employs TRBV5-8 and TRBJ1-1, with D unclear. This CDR3 is 13 amino acids long. Trimming stripped 1 base from V and 1 base from J, with 5 bases between. The germline V gene has CDR1 SGHTS and CDR2 YDEGEE.

The gene calls are TRBV10-2 and TRBJ1-3, with D possibly being TRBD1 (5 bases). Germline CDR1 and CDR2: WSHSY and SAAADI. CDR3 length: 17 residues. Deletions cut 7 bases from V and 0 bases from J, with 19 bases between. The CDR3 is CASKSPVRGPSGNTIYF. Here the CDR3 DNA reads TGCGCCAGCAAAAGCCCCGTTAGGGGCCCCTCTGGAAACACCATATATTTT.

The chain links TRBV25-1 to TRBJ1-2, with 9 bases fitting TRBD1. The CDR3 is 14 amino acids. Trimming cost V 6 bases and J 7 bases; bases outside gene matches: 9. Germline assignment: CDR1 MGHDK and CDR2 SYGVNS. The chain's CDR3 is CASSPNRGLVGYTF. The CDR3 bases are TGTGCCAGCAGCCCAAACAGGGGGCTGGTTGGCTACACCTTC.

The chain joins TRBV28 to TRBJ1-1, with D perhaps matching TRBD1 (6 bases). The CDR3 runs 16 residues. V was cut by 9 bases and J by 2 bases, with 22 bases left in between. The germline V gene encodes CDR1 MDHEN and CDR2 SYDVKM. The CDR3 bases are TGTGCCAGTCTCGGGGGGGCCGGTCTGGACAACACTGAAGCTTTCTTT. It yields the protein CASLGGAGLDNTEAFF.

The chain carries TRBV9 and TRBJ2-1, with 9 bases aligning to TRBD2. V dropped 1 base and J dropped 6; count of bases not matched to a gene: 5. The CDR3 length is 15 residues. CDR1 is SGDLS, CDR2 YYNGEE, per germline. DNA for the CDR3: TGTGCCAGCAGCGTAACCGGGACTAGCCGCAATGAGCAGTTCTTC. Its protein is CASSVTGTSRNEQFF.

This clone was detected only once. J is TRBJ1-2 and V is TRBV27; D is perhaps TRBD1 (5 bases). Germline CDR1 and CDR2: MNHEY and SMNVEV (reference sequence). V was pared by 7 bases and J by 3 bases, with 15 bases between. The CDR3 consists of 14 residues. The CDR3 DNA sequence: TGTGCCAGCAAACCGCAGGGCGCGTACTATGGCTACACCTTC. It is translated as CASKPQGAYYGYTF.

The chain is built from TRBV30 and TRBJ1-5; D is uncertain. The CDR3 sequence is 13 residues long. The germline V gene encodes CDR1 GTSNPN and CDR2 SVGIG (reference sequence). V lost 0 bases and J lost 7, with 10 bases in between. CDR3 nucleotides: TGTGCCTGGAGTGTGAGGGAGAGGCAGCCCCAGCATTTT. Translation gives CAWSVRERQPQHF. Drawing the rest from reference TRBV30 and TRBJ1-5, the complete variable domain is SQTIHQWPATLVQPVGSPLSLECTVEGTSNPNLYWYRQAAGRGLQLLFYSVGIGQISSEVPQNLSASRPQDRQFILSSKKLLLSDSGFYLCAWSVRERQPQHFGDGTRLSIL.

This rearrangement joins TRBV4-3 to TRBJ1-5; 7 bases line up with TRBD1. With V trimmed by 3 bases and J by 5 bases, 7 bases remained unmatched. Germline-derived CDR1 and CDR2 are LGHNA and YSLEER. The CDR3 covers 15 residues. The CDR3 DNA reads as TGCGCCAGCAGCCAGGCAATCGACAGGGATCAGCCCCAGCATTTT. It translates to CASSQAIDRDQPQHF.

Written as DNA, the CDR3 is TGTGCCAGTAGCCCCGGGACAGGGTTGGGTGAAGCTTTCTTT. It specifies CASSPGTGLGEAFF. The genes are TRBV19 and TRBJ1-1; 9 bases map to TRBD1. There are 14 residues in the CDR3. V was clipped by 6 bases and J by 7 bases; unmatched bases: 9. The V gene's germline CDR1 is LNHDA and CDR2 SQIVND (reference sequence).

The chain combines TRBV5-4 with TRBJ2-2; 9 bases align to TRBD2. The junction had 16 bases not matched to a gene; V was cut back by 5 bases and J by 5 bases. Germline CDR1 reads SGHNT; CDR2 reads YYREEE (reference sequence). CDR3 length: 18 amino acids. CDR3 loop: CASRMGGAGGLSTGELFF. The CDR3 DNA sequence: TGTGCCAGCAGAATGGGCGGAGCGGGGGGCCTTTCTACCGGGGAGCTGTTTTTT.

Of note for this clone: The germline gene is not matched at one end of the junction; a read error may be the cause. The V call is TRBV12-5, the J call TRBJ1-4; TRBD1 agrees at 10 bases. This CDR3 comprises 15 residues. Looked up from germline, CDR1 is LGHNT and CDR2 is FRNRAP. This chain's CDR3 is CACGRAGTGDEKLFF. CDR3 nucleotides: TGTGCTTGTGGGCGGGCCGGGACAGGGGATGAAAAACTGTTTTTT.

This clone was seen once. The V gene is TRBV18, the J gene TRBJ2-1; 11 nucleotides align to TRBD1. V lost 4 bases and J lost 2; bases outside the gene matches: 1. This CDR3 contains 15 residues. Per germline, CDR1 KGHSH and CDR2 LQKENI. The CDR3 protein is CASSLGQGAYNEQFF. CDR3 sequence (DNA): TGTGCCAGCTCACTGGGACAGGGGGCCTACAATGAGCAGTTCTTC.

The rearrangement uses TRBV20-1 and TRBJ1-2; D is possibly TRBD1 (5 bases). Germline values: CDR1 DFQATT, CDR2 SNEGSKA (reference sequence). The CDR3 loop spans 11 amino acids. Deletions cut 7 bases from V and 6 bases from J, with 12 bases between. This CDR3 is CSVEVQDGYTF. The CDR3 coding sequence is TGCAGTGTAGAGGTACAGGATGGCTACACCTTC.

This chain connects TRBV12-5 to TRBJ1-1, with D unresolved. The CDR3 covers 12 residues. Germline-derived CDR1 and CDR2 are LGHNT and FRNRAP. The V gene lost 7 bases and the J gene lost 1 base, with 7 bases spanning the gap. The CDR3 nucleotides read TGTGCTAGTGCCCGGAGGAACACTGAAGCTTTCTTT. Protein sequence: CASARRNTEAFF.